The clone carrying this T cell receptor beta chain was detected a few times. This beta chain is an off-target read within a library intended for alpha chains, so its frequency means little. These data belong to a study of spatial heterogeneity in lung cancer. Looking at the study overall: Just over 70 TRACERx patients with early, untreated non-small cell lung cancer donated samples.

Each CDR3 protein is one row after TCRdb ran MiXCR on the 5' RACE reads. Of under 1,200 distinct CDR3 sequences listed, roughly 45% are singletons. Looked up from germline, CDR1 is SGHNT and CDR2 is YYREEE (reference sequence). Trimming removed 4 bases from V and 7 bases from J; junction bases left unmatched: 18. The CDR3 totals 19 residues. Time point in this sample: blood at routine non-recurrence follow-up after resection. The source was PBMCs, collected at follow-up. This chain links TRBV5-4 with TRBJ2-1; 12 bases are a match to TRBD2. This clonotype was obtained from a female donor with early-stage non-small cell lung cancer. The CDR3 DNA follows: TGTGCCAGCAGCCCGTGGAGTGGGGCTAGCGGGAGGGGCGGGAATGAGCAGTTCTTC. Translating gives CASSPWSGASGRGGNEQFF. Drawing the rest from reference TRBV5-4 and TRBJ2-1, the complete variable domain is ETGVTQSPTHLIKTRGQQVTLRCSSQSGHNTVSWYQQALGQGPQFIFQYYREEENGRGNFPPRFSGLQFPNYSSELNVNALELDDSALYLCASSPWSGASGRGGNEQFFGPGTRLTVL.